A selection of T cell receptor beta chains follows, all from one sample in a study of cytomegalovirus exposure and HLA in healthy donors. Measured with immunoSEQ multiplex PCR; TCRdb has only the in-frame clones, and not every one. The sample has about 130,000 clones; around 77% are singletons. Sequenced input: PBMCs. The receptors come from a man aged 50-59 years in good health and CMV-seronegative. CDR3s include the opening cysteine and the closing phenylalanine or tryptophan. The D gene is left open where the match is weak.

15 | TRBD2 | TRBV6-5 | CASSYGLAGVYEQYF
13 | TRBD2 | TRBV5-4 | CASSIAGGDEQYF
18 | NA | TRBV28 | CASSLGPDREKWRDEQFF
12 | NA | TRBV9 | CASSPGTDTQYF
15 | TRBD2 | TRBV7-2 | CASSPRAGGPYEQYF
13 | NA | TRBV5-6 | CASSKEAQETQYF
16 | TRBD2 | TRBV12-5 | CASGLTGGRPSGELFF
14 | NA | TRBV5-6 | CASSLRGIQETQYF
15 | NA | TRBV25-1 | CASSPPRAGANVLTF
13 | TRBD1 | TRBV10-1 | CASSQDRVNGYTF
14 | NA | TRBV11-3 | CASSLAANTGELFF
14 | NA | TRBV5-1 | CASSFWDTTDTQYF
15 | NA | TRBV28 | CASSYPLGGAYEQYF
12 | TRBD1 | TRBV6-1 | CATGQGPYEQYF
14 | NA | TRBV7-9 | CASSLGTEYYEQYF
15 | NA | TRBV18 | CASSPGTTNTGELFF
15 | NA | TRBV15 | CATSRPGQFNQPQHF
13 | TRBD1 | TRBV19 | CASSTDRVAEAFF
16 | NA | TRBV25-1 | CASSRRGGVNTGELFF
15 | NA | TRBV28 | CASINIGGLYYEQYF
16 | TRBD1 | TRBV11-2 | CASSLDGDSLYQPQHF
14 | NA | TRBV6-1 | CASSENLGGFWLFF
16 | TRBD1 | TRBV18 | CASSPSRTGGAGELFF
20 | NA | TRBV27 | CASSLGVKGVQGSGANVLTF
15 | NA | TRBV2 | CASKLSSLSTDTQYF
14 | NA | TRBV19 | CASRRMYMNTEAFF
15 | TRBD2 | TRBV28 | CATGGGQGGKETQYF
17 | NA | TRBV27 | CASTLSPGLTAKYGYTF
11 | NA | TRBV19 | CASRRSNEQFF
16 | TRBD1 | TRBV18 | CASSLSQDRVNQPQHF
12 | NA | TRBV5-4 | CASSLGADTQYF
13 | NA | TRBV7-2 | CATPDTFTDTQYF
14 | NA | TRBV28 | CASSPTTPSYEQYF